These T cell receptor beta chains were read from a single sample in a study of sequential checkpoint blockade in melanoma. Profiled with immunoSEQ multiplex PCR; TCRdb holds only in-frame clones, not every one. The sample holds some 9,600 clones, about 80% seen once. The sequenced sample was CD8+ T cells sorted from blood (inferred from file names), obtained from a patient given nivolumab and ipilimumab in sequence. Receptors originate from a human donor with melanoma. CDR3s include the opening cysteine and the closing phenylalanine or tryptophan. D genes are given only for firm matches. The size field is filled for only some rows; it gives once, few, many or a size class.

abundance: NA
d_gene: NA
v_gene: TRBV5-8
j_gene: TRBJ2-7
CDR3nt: TGTGCCAGCAGCCAGACCGGGAGATTCTACGAGCAGTACTTC
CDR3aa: CASSQTGRFYEQYF

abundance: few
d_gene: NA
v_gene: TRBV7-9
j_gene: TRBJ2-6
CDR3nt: TGTGCCAGCAGCTGGCCCTTATCAGGGGCCAACGTCCTGACTTTC
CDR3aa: CASSWPLSGANVLTF

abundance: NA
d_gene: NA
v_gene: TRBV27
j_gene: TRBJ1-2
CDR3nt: TGTGCCAGCAGTTTCGCGGAAGGGGCTGGCTACACCTTC
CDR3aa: CASSFAEGAGYTF

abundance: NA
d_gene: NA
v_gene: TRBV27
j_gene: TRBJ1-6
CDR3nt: TGTGCCAGCAGTTCTACAGGGCGACCCCTCCACTTT
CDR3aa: CASSSTGRPLHF

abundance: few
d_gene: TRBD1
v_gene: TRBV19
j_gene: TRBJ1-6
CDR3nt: TGTGCCAGTAGTATGGGGACAGGAGTCTTTAATTCACCCCTCCACTTT
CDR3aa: CASSMGTGVFNSPLHF

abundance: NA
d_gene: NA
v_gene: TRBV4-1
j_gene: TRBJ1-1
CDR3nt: TGCGCCAGCGCCCGTAGGGAGGAGAACACTGAAGCTTTCTTT
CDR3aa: CASARREENTEAFF

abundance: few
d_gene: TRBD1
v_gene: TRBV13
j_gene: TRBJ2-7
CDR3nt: TGTGCCAGCAGCCCCCAGGCGGGACAGGGGGTGACCTACGAGCAGTACTTC
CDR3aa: CASSPQAGQGVTYEQYF

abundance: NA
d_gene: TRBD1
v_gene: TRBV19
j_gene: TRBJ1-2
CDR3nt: TGTGCCAGTAATCCGACAGGGAACTATGGCTACACCTTC
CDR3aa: CASNPTGNYGYTF

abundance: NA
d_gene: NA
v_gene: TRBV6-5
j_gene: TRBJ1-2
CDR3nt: TGTGCCAGCAGTCCCTCTGACTTCTATGGCTACACCTTC
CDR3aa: CASSPSDFYGYTF

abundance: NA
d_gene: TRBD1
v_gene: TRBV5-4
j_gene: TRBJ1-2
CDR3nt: TGTGCCAGCAGCCCTACAGGGGTTGACTATGGCTACACCTTC
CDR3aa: CASSPTGVDYGYTF

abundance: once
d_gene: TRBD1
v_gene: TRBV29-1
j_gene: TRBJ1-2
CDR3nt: TGCAGCGTTGATCGACAGGGGGCCAACTATGGCTACACCTTC
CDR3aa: CSVDRQGANYGYTF

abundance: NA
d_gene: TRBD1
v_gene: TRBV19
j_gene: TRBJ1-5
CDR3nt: TGTGCCAGTAGTGAGAGGGGACAGGGCAATCAGCCCCAGCATTTT
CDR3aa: CASSERGQGNQPQHF